This TCR beta chain emerged from a study of OX40 agonist ivuxolimab in advanced cancers. Overall study context: The treatment was a fully human IgG2 OX40 agonist, ivuxolimab.

The germline V and J ends were trimmed by 0 bases and 2 bases, with 8 bases remaining between them. Germline V gene lookup returns CDR1 SGHRS and CDR2 YFSETQ. The CDR3 is made up of 14 amino acids. Produced via immunoSEQ multiplex PCR; TCRdb's table is partial and in-frame only. The sample comprises over 50,000 clones, approximately 80% of which are singletons, and approximately 4.5% rests with the top ten. Study-level results: Expanded clones were, on average, more numerous in CD8+ T cells than in CD4+.

Systemic immunosuppression or a history of autoimmune disease excluded patients. In regard to this clone: Its matching antigen is unknown.

The chain combines TRBV5-1 with TRBJ1-2; D gene uncertain. This clonotype originated in an adult with an advanced solid tumor such as melanoma, head and neck, liver or kidney cancer. This material consisted of CD4+ or CD8+ T cells sorted from blood, taken in a trial of the OX40 agonist ivuxolimab. This CDR3 is CASSLDGVNYGYTF. For the CDR3, the DNA is TGCGCCAGCAGCTTGGACGGTGTAAACTATGGCTACACCTTC.